The clone carrying this T cell receptor (beta chain) was counted at least ten times. The antigen remains undetermined. The data were taken from a study of read filtering for tumor transcriptome and immune sequencing. Study at large: Roughly 8 patients were R-ISS I, some 15 were R-ISS II, 6 or 7 were R-ISS III. After DNase treatment, RNA was made into whole-transcriptome libraries.

Whole-study results and caveats: Compared with RNA-seq, IR-seq gave much higher clonotype depth and reliability. Correlation between methods rose after single-read clonotypes were removed.

This CDR3 comprises 15 residues. V gave up 5 bases and J gave up 7 bases; unmatched junction bases: 11. CDR1 and CDR2 (germline): DFQATT, SNEGSKA (reference sequence). From approximately 430 ng of RNA, a library with molecular barcoded alpha/delta and beta/gamma adaptors was made. A single record per CDR3 protein comes from TCRdb applying MiXCR to the reads. This table holds 40,000 to 50,000 distinct CDR3 sequences, approximately 19% found once. Sample: a population of CD138-negative cells sorted from bone marrow. The chain uses TRBV20-1 and TRBJ2-1, with 10 bases matching TRBD2. This receptor was identified in a donor at least 40 years old with multiple myeloma. The CDR3, as DNA: TGCAGTGCTCAACGACCGGGACTAGCGTCGAATGAGCAGTTCTTC. Protein product: CSAQRPGLASNEQFF.